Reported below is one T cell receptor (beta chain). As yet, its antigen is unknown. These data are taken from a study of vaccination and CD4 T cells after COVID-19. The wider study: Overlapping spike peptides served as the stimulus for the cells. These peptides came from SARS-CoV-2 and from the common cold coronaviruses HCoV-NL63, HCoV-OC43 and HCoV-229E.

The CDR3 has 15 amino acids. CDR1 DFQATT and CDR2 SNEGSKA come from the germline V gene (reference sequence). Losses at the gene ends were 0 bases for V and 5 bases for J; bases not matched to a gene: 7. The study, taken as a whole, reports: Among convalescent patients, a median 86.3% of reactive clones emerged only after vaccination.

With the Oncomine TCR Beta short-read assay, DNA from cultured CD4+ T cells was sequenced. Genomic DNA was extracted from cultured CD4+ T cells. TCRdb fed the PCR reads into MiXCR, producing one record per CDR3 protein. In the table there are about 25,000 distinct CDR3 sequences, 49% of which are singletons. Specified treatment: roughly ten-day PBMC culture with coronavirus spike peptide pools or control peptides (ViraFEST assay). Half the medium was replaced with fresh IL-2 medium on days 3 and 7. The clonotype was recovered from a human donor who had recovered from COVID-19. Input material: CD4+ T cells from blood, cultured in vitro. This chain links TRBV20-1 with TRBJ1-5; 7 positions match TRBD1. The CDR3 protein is CSARDPNRGYQPQHF. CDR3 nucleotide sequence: TGCAGTGCTAGAGACCCTAACAGGGGTTATCAGCCCCAGCATTTT.